Here is one TCR beta chain with its context. Sequencing targeted expressed TCRB transcripts, as all isolated RNA had been reverse transcribed. TCRdb's table, derived via immunoSEQ multiplex PCR, lists solely in-frame clones and lacks some. Of fewer than 900,000 clones detected, 15% to 20% appear once; the ten largest clones hold 0.02% to 0.025%. V gave up 1 base and J gave up 5 bases; unmatched junction bases: 4. Germline CDR1 LNHNV, CDR2 YYDKDF (reference sequence). CDR3 length: 15 amino acids. These data originate in a study of beta chain features in type 1 diabetes. The TCR originated in a woman aged 18-29 years in good health. The sequencing sample was made of naive CD4+ T cells from blood. The V gene is TRBV15, the J gene TRBJ1-4, with TRBD1 matching over 7 bases. The CDR3 coding sequence is TGTGCCACCAGCAGAGGTGGGGACAGCAATGAAAAACTGTTTTTT. This gives the protein CATSRGGDSNEKLFF.